Below are 24 T cell receptor beta chains sequenced from a single sample in a study of CD4 T cells in lung cancer. After less than 15 days with mutant 27-mer peptides, PBMCs were restimulated with peptide-pulsed autologous B cells. After restimulation with peptide-pulsed B cells, live T cells secreting IFNgamma were sorted. Sorted cells were expanded at limiting dilution, approximately 3 or 11 per well, for about 13 to 20 days. Repertoires were generated with immunoSEQ multiplex PCR, while TCRdb's copy carries only in-frame clones and drops some. The profile shows 300 or so clones, around nine tenths of them singletons. Their antigens remain unidentified. The sample taken for sequencing was a CD4+ T cell line or clone grown in culture. The origin of the receptors is a woman aged 55-70 years with non-small cell lung cancer. Some clones in this sample may be carry-over from other donors' samples.

The chain is built from TRBV19 and TRBJ2-5; 8 nucleotides line up with TRBD1. The CDR3 runs 14 residues. Germline CDR1 LNHDA, CDR2 SQIVND (reference sequence). V lost 10 bases and J lost 1; bases outside the gene matches: 8. DNA for the CDR3: TGTGCCACCCAACGGACAGGGCCCCAAGAGACCCAGTACTTC. This gives the protein CATQRTGPQETQYF.

The V gene is TRBV27, the J gene TRBJ2-4; perhaps TRBD2 as D (5 bases). V was cut by 3 bases and J by 2 bases, with 14 bases left in between. CDR1 is MNHEY, CDR2 SMNVEV, per germline (reference sequence). The CDR3 consists of 16 residues. This CDR3 is CASSLGIGITKNIQYF. In DNA, the CDR3 is TGTGCCAGCAGTTTGGGAATCGGGATTACCAAAAACATTCAGTACTTC.

The chain uses TRBV30 and TRBJ2-1; 9 bases map to TRBD2. CDR3 length: 13 residues. The trim removed 6 bases at V and 3 bases at J, leaving 3 bases unmatched. From germline, CDR1 is GTSNPN and CDR2 SVGIG (reference sequence). The CDR3 DNA sequence: TGTGCCTGCGTTAGCGGGAGCTACAATGAGCAGTTCTTC. Residues: CACVSGSYNEQFF.

This chain connects TRBV2 to TRBJ1-2, with D perhaps TRBD1 (5 bases). V lost 1 base, J lost 4 bases, and 10 bases lay in between. Germline V CDR1 and CDR2: SNHLY, FYNNEI. CDR3 length equals 14 residues. The CDR3 protein is CASSEEDRGYGYTF. DNA of the CDR3: TGTGCCAGCAGTGAAGAAGACAGAGGCTATGGCTACACCTTC.

The rearrangement links TRBV12-5 to TRBJ2-3; D may correspond to TRBD1 or TRBD2 (6 bases each). The CDR3 runs 13 residues. Per the germline V gene, CDR1 is LGHNT and CDR2 is FRNRAP. Trimming left V 7 bases short and J 6 bases short, with 14 bases between. The CDR3 region is CASVKWGADTQYF. The CDR3 coding sequence is TGTGCTAGTGTTAAGTGGGGGGCCGATACGCAGTATTTT.

The chain uses TRBV29-1 and TRBJ2-7, with D unclear. This CDR3 spans 11 amino acids. The V end was cut by 6 bases, the J end by 2 bases, with 8 bases between. From germline, CDR1 is SQVTM and CDR2 ANQGSEA. In nucleotides, the CDR3 is TGCAGCGTACCGGGCCCCTACGAGCAGTACTTC. Its translation: CSVPGPYEQYF.

This sequence joins TRBV6-1 and TRBJ2-7; 8 nucleotides agree with TRBD1. From germline, CDR1 is MNHNS and CDR2 SASEGT. The CDR3 extends over 14 amino acids. The V and J ends lost 6 bases and 0 bases, in that order; junction bases with no gene match: 4. CDR3 in amino acids: CASSATGVSYEQYF. DNA of the CDR3: TGTGCCAGCAGCGCGACAGGGGTCTCCTACGAGCAGTACTTC.

V and J are TRBV4-1 and TRBJ2-1; 12 positions match TRBD2. The germline gives CDR1 MGHRA, CDR2 YSYEKL. The CDR3 spans 21 residues. Trimming removed 1 base from V and 4 bases from J; junction bases left unmatched: 17. In DNA form, the CDR3 reads TGCGCCAGCAGCCAAGCGGTACTAGCGGGAGGCCCCGAGCTACGGTACAATGAGCAGTTCTTC. Amino acids: CASSQAVLAGGPELRYNEQFF.

The chain uses TRBV9 and TRBJ1-2; possible D gene TRBD1, 6 bases. The germline CDR1 and CDR2 sequences are SGDLS and YYNGEE. Trimming took off 0 bases at V and 5 bases at J, with 14 bases between the two ends. This CDR3 spans 15 amino acids. CDR3 nucleotide sequence: TGTGCCAGCAGCGTAGCGGCCGGACAGCGATATGGCTACACCTTC. This gives the protein CASSVAAGQRYGYTF.

The rearrangement links TRBV2 to TRBJ1-4; D gene ambiguous. Germline loops: CDR1 SNHLY, CDR2 FYNNEI. V was pared by 6 bases and J by 0 bases, with 8 bases between. The CDR3 covers 14 residues. CDR3 region: CASRVLSTNEKLFF. DNA of the CDR3: TGTGCCAGCAGAGTATTATCAACTAATGAAAAACTGTTTTTT.

The rearrangement links TRBV2 to TRBJ1-6; no firm D call. In germline, CDR1 is SNHLY, CDR2 FYNNEI. The CDR3 spans 13 residues. Trimming pared 8 bases from V and 10 bases from J, leaving 15 bases between. CDR3 sequence reads: CASSPGNGSPLHF. The CDR3 DNA follows: TGTGCCAGCTCGCCCGGTAACGGGTCACCCCTCCACTTT.

The V and J genes are TRBV7-2 and TRBJ2-7, with 8 nucleotides matching TRBD2. The CDR3 sequence is 14 residues long. The trim removed 3 bases at V and 0 bases at J, leaving 1 base unmatched. Germline-derived CDR1 and CDR2 are SGHTA and FQGNSA. CDR3 sequence: CASSLRGDSYEQYF. The CDR3 DNA reads TGTGCCAGCAGCTTGCGGGGGGACTCCTACGAGCAGTACTTC.

The CDR3 DNA reads as TGTGCCAGCGGATCGGGACAGGGGGCGCCGGGCACTGAAGCTTTCTTT. Protein product: CASGSGQGAPGTEAFF. The chain joins TRBV28 to TRBJ1-1; TRBD1 agrees at 12 bases. V lost 8 bases to trimming and J lost 4 bases; unmatched junction nucleotides: 11. CDR3 size: 16 residues. Germline loops: CDR1 MDHEN, CDR2 SYDVKM.

This clone is termed hyperexpanded. The V call is TRBV10-3, the J call TRBJ2-5; D is ambiguous. V dropped 0 bases and J dropped 1 base, with 3 bases sitting between them. The CDR3 sequence is 13 residues long. Germline CDR1 ENHRY, CDR2 SYGVKD. The CDR3 reads CAISESIQETQYF. Here the CDR3 DNA reads TGTGCCATCAGTGAGTCGATCCAAGAGACCCAGTACTTC.

This chain connects TRBV5-6 to TRBJ2-5; 13 bases line up with TRBD2. Germline assignment: CDR1 SGHDT and CDR2 YYEEEE. The CDR3 sequence is 18 residues long. The trim removed 5 bases at V and 5 bases at J, leaving 15 bases unmatched. CDR3 sequence reads: CASSRGTSGIPSWETQYF. The CDR3 region has the DNA TGTGCCAGCAGTCGCGGGACTAGCGGGATCCCAAGTTGGGAGACCCAGTACTTC.

V is TRBV27 and J is TRBJ2-5, with TRBD1 identical over 9 bases. CDR3 length: 15 residues. Losses at the gene ends were 6 bases for V and 5 bases for J; bases not matched to a gene: 10. In germline, CDR1 is MNHEY, CDR2 SMNVEV (reference sequence). CDR3 in DNA: TGTGCCAGCAGCCCAGGGACAGGGTTCGGGGAGACCCAGTACTTC. It is translated as CASSPGTGFGETQYF.

The chain couples TRBV25-1 to TRBJ1-5; TRBD1 matches 9 bases. The CDR3 has 15 residues. With 3 bases clipped from V and 2 bases from J, the junction kept 2 bases outside the gene matches. The germline V gene encodes CDR1 MGHDK and CDR2 SYGVNS. As DNA, the CDR3 is TGTGCCAGCAGTGATCGGGACAGGGGCAATCAGCCCCAGCATTTT. Translated, it gives CASSDRDRGNQPQHF.

The CDR3 sequence: CTSSQCSLRKTYGYTF. As DNA, the CDR3 is TGCACCAGCAGTCAATGTAGTTTGCGAAAGACCTATGGCTACACCTTC. This chain uses TRBV1 with TRBJ1-2. TRBV1 represents a pseudogene. The CDR3 runs to 16 residues.

The count of this clone is one. The chain recombines TRBV6-5 with TRBJ2-7; D perhaps matches TRBD2 (5 bases). This CDR3 comprises 14 residues. The V end was cut by 5 bases, the J end by 0 bases, with 11 bases between. Germline V CDR1 and CDR2: MNHEY, SVGAGI. CDR3 DNA sequence: TGTGCCAGCAGTACTGGGGAGCCCTCCTACGAGCAGTACTTC. Its translation is CASSTGEPSYEQYF.

V and J are TRBV18 and TRBJ2-1; D remains ambiguous. The germline V gene has CDR1 KGHSH and CDR2 LQKENI. The V gene lost 4 bases and the J gene lost 8 bases, with 21 bases spanning the gap. The length of the CDR3 is 16 residues. The CDR3 region has the DNA TGTGCCAGCTCACGCTTCGGCTTAAGTAATAGGGATGAGCAGTTCTTC. It yields the protein CASSRFGLSNRDEQFF.

The rearrangement links TRBV19 to TRBJ2-7, with 13 positions matching TRBD2. The CDR3 runs to 15 residues. V gave up 4 bases and J gave up 5 bases; unmatched junction bases: 5. Germline values: CDR1 LNHDA, CDR2 SQIVND (reference sequence). CDR3 DNA sequence: TGTGCCAGTAGTAGGACTAGCGGGAGTTTGGACGAGCAGTACTTC. Residues: CASSRTSGSLDEQYF.

The rearrangement joins TRBV6-6 to TRBJ2-2, with TRBD2 matching over 9 bases. Germline CDR1 is MNHNY and CDR2 is SVGAGI (reference sequence). Trimming took 5 bases from V and 3 from J; bases not matched to a gene: 4. The CDR3 covers 15 residues. The CDR3 loop is CASSKREVDTGELFF. The CDR3 DNA follows: TGTGCCAGCAGTAAGCGGGAGGTCGACACCGGGGAGCTGTTTTTT.

The rearrangement joins TRBV7-2 to TRBJ2-1, with a possible D match to TRBD1 (6 bases). This CDR3 is built from 12 residues. V lost 5 bases and J 7 bases, leaving 9 bases between the germline ends. Looked up from germline, CDR1 is SGHTA and CDR2 is FQGNSA. The CDR3 DNA sequence: TGTGCCAGCAGCACGGACAGTAATGAGCAGTTCTTC. It encodes CASSTDSNEQFF.

The chain is built from TRBV19 and TRBJ2-1; TRBD2 aligns across 10 bases. Trimming took 6 bases from V and 1 from J; bases not matched to a gene: 3. This CDR3 has 15 amino acids. Germline CDR1 is LNHDA and CDR2 is SQIVND (reference sequence). The CDR3 spells CASSTTSGSYNEQFF. The CDR3 DNA is TGTGCCAGTAGCACGACTAGCGGGTCCTACAATGAGCAGTTCTTC.